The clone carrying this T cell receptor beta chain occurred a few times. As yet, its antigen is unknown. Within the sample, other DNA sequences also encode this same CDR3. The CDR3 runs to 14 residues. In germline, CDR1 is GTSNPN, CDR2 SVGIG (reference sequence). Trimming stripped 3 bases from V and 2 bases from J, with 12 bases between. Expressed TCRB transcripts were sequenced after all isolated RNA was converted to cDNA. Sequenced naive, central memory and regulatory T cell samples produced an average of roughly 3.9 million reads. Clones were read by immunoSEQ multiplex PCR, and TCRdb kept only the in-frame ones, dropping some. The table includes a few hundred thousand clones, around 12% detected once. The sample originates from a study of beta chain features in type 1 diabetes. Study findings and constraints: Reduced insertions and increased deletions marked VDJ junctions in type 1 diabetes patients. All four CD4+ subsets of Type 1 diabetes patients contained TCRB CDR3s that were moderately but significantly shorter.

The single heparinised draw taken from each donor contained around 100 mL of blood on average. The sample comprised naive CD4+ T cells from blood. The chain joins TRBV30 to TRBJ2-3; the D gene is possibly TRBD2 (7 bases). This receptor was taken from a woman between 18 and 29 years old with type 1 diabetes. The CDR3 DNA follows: TGTGCCTGGAGGAGGGGGGGGTCCACAGATACGCAGTATTTT. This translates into CAWRRGGSTDTQYF. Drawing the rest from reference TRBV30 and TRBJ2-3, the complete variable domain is SQTIHQWPATLVQPVGSPLSLECTVEGTSNPNLYWYRQAAGRGLQLLFYSVGIGQISSEVPQNLSASRPQDRQFILSSKKLLLSDSGFYLCAWRRGGSTDTQYFGPGTRLTVL.